Reported below is one TCR beta chain. Trimming cost V 4 bases and J 4 bases, with 6 bases left between them. Germline lookup yields CDR1 MNHEY and CDR2 SVGEGT. The CDR3 covers 12 residues. The sample originates from a study of T-cell memory formation after mild COVID-19. TCRdb re-analysed the 5' RACE reads in MiXCR, keeping a single row per CDR3 protein. The table includes 350,000 or so distinct CDR3 sequences, 10% to 15% detected once. Sequencing used PBMCs or a T cell subset sorted from them (not recorded which). The chain uses TRBV6-2 or TRBV6-3 and TRBJ2-3; perhaps TRBD1 as D (5 bases). The receptor's source is a man aged 18 to 29 who had mild COVID-19 (a few samples of this study predate the infection). Cell type and time point are not known. The CDR3 coding sequence is TGTGCCAGCAGTTCCAGGGCAGATACGCAGTATTTT. Translating it yields CASSSRADTQYF.